This T cell receptor (beta chain) comes out of a study of T cell repertoires in cytomegalovirus infection. About the study: CMV infection together with matching HLA type was indicated by public TCR beta signatures. General observations from the study: Dominant in the ex vivo response were TCR beta clonotypes restricted by HLA-C and specific for CMV. Cumulative public TCR beta family frequency identified CMV carriers with the relevant HLA.

TCRdb independently ran MiXCR on the reads; one entry per CDR3 protein. The repertoire holds around 190,000 distinct CDR3 sequences, about 15% seen once, with 25% to 30% in the top ten. Turning to this clonotype: Its antigen is not identified.

The CDR3 sequence is 18 residues long. V lost 0 bases to trimming and J lost 5 bases; unmatched junction nucleotides: 16. Looked up from germline, CDR1 is DFQATT and CDR2 is SNEGSKA (reference sequence). This chain uses TRBV20-1 with TRBJ2-5; 9 bases fit TRBD2. The receptor was derived from a human donor in good health (CMV status not recorded). Some clones in this sample may be carry-over from other donors' samples. The sequenced sample consisted of PBMCs. The CDR3 nucleotides are TGCAGTGCTAGAGATCGAGGGGGAGAGCGGGGGGCCTTGGAGACCCAGTACTTC. Translated, it gives CSARDRGGERGALETQYF.